One and the same sample provided the 26 T cell receptor beta chains below, sequenced in a study of shared clonotypes between healthy human individuals. Data came from immunoSEQ multiplex PCR; TCRdb stores just in-frame clones and leaves some out. This table has about 980,000 clones, approximately 80% appearing once. The sequencing sample was made of memory CD4+ T cells sorted from blood. As for subset: CD45RA-negative fraction. These receptors originate from a man in his late teens or twenties in good health.

V gene TRBV18 combines with J gene TRBJ1-2; 7 bases agree with TRBD1. The CDR3 is 16 amino acids. The V and J ends lost 3 bases and 6 bases, in that order; junction bases with no gene match: 13. Germline lookup yields CDR1 KGHSH and CDR2 LQKENI. Here the CDR3 reads CASSPGQGTVTNGYTF. In DNA form, the CDR3 reads TGTGCCAGCTCACCGGGGCAAGGGACAGTTACTAATGGCTACACCTTC.

As for this clone: One end of the junction does not line up with germline, which may come from a read error. This chain's CDR3 is CASSLEKGVTQYF. CDR3 DNA: TGTGCTAGCAGCTTAGAAAAGGGGGTGACCCAGTACTTC. The V gene is TRBV7-7, the J gene TRBJ2-5, with a tentative D call TRBD1 (6 bases). CDR3 length: 13 amino acids. Germline V gives CDR1 SSHAT, CDR2 FNYEAQ (reference sequence).

The chain joins TRBV5-4 to TRBJ2-7, with TRBD2 identical over 8 bases. This CDR3 spans 15 amino acids. Trimming at V came to 0 bases and at J to 1 base, leaving 3 bases not matched to a gene. The germline V gene has CDR1 SGHNT and CDR2 YYREEE (reference sequence). The CDR3 region has the DNA TGTGCCAGCAGCTTGGAGGCGGGAGGTTCCTACGAGCAGTACTTC. Translating gives CASSLEAGGSYEQYF.

The chain couples TRBV27 to TRBJ2-6; D uncertain. CDR1 is MNHEY, CDR2 SMNVEV, per germline (reference sequence). The CDR3 runs 13 residues. Trimming removed 2 bases from V and 2 bases from J, with 1 base in between. The CDR3 region is CASSLAGANVLTF. CDR3 DNA sequence: TGTGCCAGCAGTTTAGCTGGGGCCAACGTCCTGACTTTC.

V usage is TRBV5-8 and J usage is TRBJ2-6; D gene ambiguous. This CDR3 region has 16 residues. V shed 0 bases and J shed 0 bases, with 7 bases lying between them. CDR1 and CDR2 (germline): SGHTS, YDEGEE. CDR3 sequence (DNA): TGTGCCAGCAGCTTGGCCGTGGACTCTGGGGCCAACGTCCTGACTTTC. It encodes CASSLAVDSGANVLTF.

The V gene is TRBV2, the J gene TRBJ2-6; 9 nucleotides agree with TRBD1. The trim removed 4 bases at V and 4 bases at J, leaving 5 bases unmatched. The CDR3 runs to 16 residues. Germline values: CDR1 SNHLY, CDR2 FYNNEI. The CDR3 bases are TGTGCCAGCAGTGGGGACAGGGCTGGGGGGGCCAACGTCCTGACTTTC. Residues: CASSGDRAGGANVLTF.

Only a few counts were recorded for this clone. The genes are TRBV10-3 and TRBJ1-3; tentative D call: TRBD1 (5 bases). Trimming shortened V by 10 bases and J by 0 bases, and 7 bases separated the two germline ends. The CDR3 covers 12 residues. Germline lookup yields CDR1 ENHRY and CDR2 SYGVKD. As DNA, the CDR3 is TGTGCCACCGGGGCCTCTGGAAACACCATATATTTT. This encodes CATGASGNTIYF.

This chain links TRBV10-3 with TRBJ2-3, with TRBD1 matching 7 bases. V lost 10 bases, J lost 0 bases, and 7 bases stayed unmatched. CDR1 and CDR2 (germline): ENHRY, SYGVKD. The CDR3 totals 14 residues. CDR3 DNA sequence: TGTGCCAACAGAACAGGGGACAGCACAGATACGCAGTATTTT. Its protein product is CANRTGDSTDTQYF.

CDR3 loop: CASSSGGRWEQYF. CDR3 DNA: TGTGCCAGCTCATCCGGGGGGCGGTGGGAGCAGTACTTC. J is TRBJ2-7 and V is TRBV18, with D perhaps matching TRBD2 (7 bases). The V and J ends lost 5 bases and 7 bases respectively, with 15 bases between them. CDR3 length: 13 amino acids. CDR1 and CDR2 from the germline V gene are KGHSH and LQKENI. The full variable domain, completed using reference TRBV18 and TRBJ2-7, is NAGVMQNPRHLVRRRGQEARLRCSPMKGHSHVYWYRQLPEEGLKFMVYLQKENIIDESGMPKERFSAEFPKEGPSILRIQQVVRGDSAAYFCASSSGGRWEQYFGPGTRLTVT.

The gene calls are TRBV6-5 and TRBJ1-5, with a weak D call TRBD1 (5 bases). This CDR3 has 14 amino acids. The V and J ends lost 7 bases and 7 bases respectively, with 17 bases between them. The V gene's germline CDR1 is MNHEY and CDR2 SVGAGI. The DNA of the CDR3 is TGTGCCAGCACCCCAAGCCCAGGGTACCAGCCCCAGCATTTT. Translating it yields CASTPSPGYQPQHF.

This chain uses TRBV7-8 with TRBJ1-1; weak D call: TRBD1 (5 bases). The CDR3 runs to 14 residues. V lost 1 base to trimming and J lost 1 base, with 7 bases between them. Germline loops: CDR1 SGHVS, CDR2 FQNEAQ. In DNA form, the CDR3 reads TGTGCCAGCAGCTTAGATGGGGGGAACACTGAAGCTTTCTTT. Residues: CASSLDGGNTEAFF.

On this clone itself: Other DNA sequences within the sample encode an identical CDR3. This chain uses TRBV5-4 with TRBJ2-7, with 9 bases lining up with TRBD1. The CDR3 covers 15 residues. The V segment lost 3 bases and the J segment 0 bases; nucleotides outside the gene matches: 4. CDR1 is SGHNT, CDR2 YYREEE, per germline (reference sequence). The CDR3 DNA reads as TGTGCCAGCAGCTCTGGACAGGGGAGCTCCTACGAGCAGTACTTC. Translated: CASSSGQGSSYEQYF.

The chain has TRBV30 and TRBJ1-6; D ambiguous. Germline values: CDR1 GTSNPN, CDR2 SVGIG (reference sequence). The germline V and J ends were trimmed by 0 bases and 0 bases, with 12 bases remaining between them. The CDR3 extends over 17 amino acids. The CDR3 nucleotides are TGTGCCTGGAGTGTAGGTATGGAGAGCTCCTATAATTCACCCCTCCACTTT. The encoded protein is CAWSVGMESSYNSPLHF.

This sequence joins TRBV5-1 and TRBJ2-1; 12 bases are a match to TRBD1. Germline V gene data show CDR1 as SGHRS and CDR2 as YFSETQ. The CDR3 is 14 amino acids. V trimming: 5 bases; J trimming: 6 bases; junction bases outside the gene matches: 3. The CDR3 nucleotides read TGCGCCAGCAGTACGGGACAGGGGGCCAATGAGCAGTTCTTC. It is translated as CASSTGQGANEQFF.

In its sample, this clone was seen a few times. The V and J genes are TRBV4-3 and TRBJ2-1; TRBD2 agrees at 8 bases. Germline CDR1 is LGHNA and CDR2 is YSLEER. The CDR3 contains 17 residues. J lost 7 bases, V lost 1 base, and 12 bases had no gene match. The CDR3 protein is CASSQVDGSGSRNEQFF. In DNA form, the CDR3 reads TGCGCCAGCAGCCAAGTAGACGGAAGCGGGAGTCGGAATGAGCAGTTCTTC.

The chain uses TRBV18 and TRBJ2-7; D perhaps matches TRBD1 (6 bases). V lost 7 bases and J lost 1, with 14 bases in between. In germline, CDR1 is KGHSH, CDR2 LQKENI. The CDR3 contains 14 residues. For the CDR3, the DNA is TGTGCCAGCTGCCCGACAGGCTCTTCCTACGAGCAGTACTTC. Its protein is CASCPTGSSYEQYF.

The genes are TRBV30 and TRBJ2-5, with 10 bases that match TRBD2. The DNA end favors TRBJ2-7, so the J call may be wrong. The CDR3 length is 14 residues. CDR1 and CDR2 (germline): GTSNPN, SVGIG (reference sequence). CDR3: CAWTIAGGTYEQYF. The DNA of the CDR3 is TGTGCCTGGACAATAGCGGGAGGTACCTACGAGCAGTACTTC.

The rearrangement joins TRBV10-3 to TRBJ2-2; possible D gene TRBD2, 7 bases. The CDR3 is made up of 17 amino acids. CDR1 ENHRY and CDR2 SYGVKD come from the germline V gene. V was pared by 5 bases and J by 7 bases, with 23 bases between. CDR3 residues: CAISRNPAGAVDGELFF. DNA of the CDR3: TGTGCCATCAGTAGGAATCCGGCGGGGGCAGTCGACGGGGAGCTGTTTTTT.

The V call is TRBV21-1, the J call TRBJ2-7; TRBD1, the D gene given by the table, was not confirmed from the DNA. TRBV21-1 is classified as a pseudogene. The CDR3 loop spans 15 amino acids. The CDR3 sequence is CASSDSRTVIYEQYF. DNA for the CDR3: TGTGCCAGCAGCGACTCTAGGACAGTTATCTACGAGCAGTACTTC.

The sample holds one count of this clone. The J gene is TRBJ2-7, the V gene TRBV5-6; D might be TRBD1 or TRBD2, each matching 5 bases. The CDR3 loop spans 16 amino acids. Per germline, CDR1 SGHDT and CDR2 YYEEEE. V shed 0 bases and J shed 0 bases, with 13 bases lying between them. The CDR3, as DNA: TGTGCCAGCAGCTTGGGTATGGGACGGAGCTCCTACGAGCAGTACTTC. It encodes CASSLGMGRSSYEQYF.

The chain recombines TRBV30 with TRBJ1-2; unclear D gene. In germline, CDR1 is GTSNPN, CDR2 SVGIG (reference sequence). This CDR3 is 13 amino acids long. Between the trimmed V and J ends, which lost 4 bases and 2 bases, there was a span of 11 bases. The CDR3 DNA sequence: TGTGCCTGGAACCTCGACAAGAACTATGGCTACACCTTC. The encoded protein is CAWNLDKNYGYTF.

V is TRBV27 and J is TRBJ2-3; the D gene is possibly TRBD1 (6 bases). The V gene lost 7 bases and the J gene lost 6 bases, with 14 bases spanning the gap. The CDR3 has 13 residues. Germline V gene data show CDR1 as MNHEY and CDR2 as SMNVEV (reference sequence). The CDR3 spells CASTRRGTDTQYF. The CDR3 coding sequence is TGTGCCAGCACCCGAAGGGGGACGGATACGCAGTATTTT.

The rearrangement uses TRBV18 and TRBJ2-7; the D gene is possibly TRBD2 (6 bases). CDR3 size: 13 residues. V dropped 4 bases and J dropped 6 bases, with 13 bases sitting between them. Germline CDR1 KGHSH, CDR2 LQKENI. CDR3 region: CASSREEAGEQYF. CDR3 nucleotide sequence: TGTGCCAGCTCACGGGAGGAAGCCGGCGAGCAGTACTTC.

This clone was seen just once. This chain uses TRBV27 with TRBJ2-3; 9 bases are shared with TRBD2. V trimming: 6 bases; J trimming: 11 bases; junction bases outside the gene matches: 12. From germline, CDR1 is MNHEY and CDR2 SMNVEV (reference sequence). This CDR3 comprises 14 residues. CDR3 amino acids: CASRPGLAPRGQYF. As DNA, the CDR3 is TGTGCCAGCAGGCCGGGACTAGCTCCCCGGGGGCAGTATTTT.

The genes are TRBV9 and TRBJ2-6; weak D call: TRBD2 (5 bases). This CDR3 has 18 amino acids. With 0 bases removed from V and 0 bases from J, the gap between germline ends came to 13 bases. Germline CDR1 and CDR2: SGDLS and YYNGEE. This CDR3 is CASSVGAVRYSGANVLTF. The CDR3 coding sequence is TGTGCCAGCAGCGTAGGAGCGGTCAGGTACTCTGGGGCCAACGTCCTGACTTTC.

The chain is built from TRBV19 and TRBJ1-6; D unclear. V lost 8 bases, J lost 5 bases, and 10 bases lay in between. CDR1 is LNHDA, CDR2 SQIVND, per germline (reference sequence). The CDR3 has 13 amino acids. The CDR3 coding sequence is TGTGCCAGTGTGGGAGGCCATAATTCACCCCTCCACTTT. Amino acids: CASVGGHNSPLHF.